These T cell receptor beta chains were read from a single sample in a study of blood T cell repertoires in COVID-19. Sequencing was performed with immunoSEQ multiplex PCR; in TCRdb, only in-frame clones are kept and a portion is missing. The sample gives about 350,000 clones, around nine tenths of which show up once; approximately 1% is in the top ten. Material for sequencing was PBMCs or T cells enriched from blood (not recorded which). The receptors stem from a woman aged 25 to 45 who had been exposed to COVID-19. The CDR3 runs from the conserved cysteine through the conserved F or W. A D gene is named only where the DNA matches it firmly. Some rows have no size entry. The others give once, few or many, or a class for an expanded clone.

clone size	D gene	V gene	J gene	CDR3 protein	CDR3 DNA
.	.	TRBV30	TRBJ2-4	CAWSGGKNIQYF	TGTGCCTGGAGCGGGGGAAAAAACATTCAGTACTTC
.	.	TRBV7-2	TRBJ1-5	CASSLDSYQPQHF	TGTGCCAGCAGCTTGGACAGCTATCAGCCCCAGCATTTT
few	.	TRBV6-6	TRBJ1-5	CASSQSGASSNQPQHF	TGTGCCAGCAGCCAGTCAGGGGCGTCTAGCAATCAGCCCCAGCATTTT
.	TRBD1	TRBV6-5	TRBJ1-5	CASSLTGGSQPQHF	TGTGCCAGCAGTTTAACAGGGGGCTCTCAGCCCCAGCATTTT
.	TRBD2	TRBV9	TRBJ2-2	CASSAGTSHPGELFF	TGTGCCAGCAGTGCCGGGACTAGTCATCCCGGGGAGCTGTTTTTT
.	.	TRBV11-3	TRBJ2-7	CASSLSTSEEYF	TGTGCCAGCAGCTTGTCGACCAGCGAGGAGTACTTC
.	.	TRBV5-6	TRBJ2-7	CASSGAIAYEQYF	TGTGCCAGCAGCGGGGCAATAGCCTACGAGCAGTACTTC
.	TRBD2	TRBV10-3	TRBJ2-5	CAIRAGAGGEETQYF	TGTGCCATCAGGGCGGGTGCGGGGGGCGAAGAGACCCAGTACTTC
.	.	TRBV9	TRBJ2-7	CASSVGGMSYEQYF	TGTGCCAGCAGCGTAGGTGGCATGTCCTACGAGCAGTACTTC
.	.	TRBV5-8	TRBJ1-2	CASSAPPAGAFIYGYTF	TGTGCCAGCAGCGCCCCGCCGGCTGGGGCCTTTATATATGGCTACACCTTC
.	TRBD1	TRBV3-1/TRBV3-2	TRBJ2-1	CASSQGATGGVGEQFF	TGTGCCAGCAGCCAAGGGGCGACAGGGGGTGTAGGTGAGCAGTTCTTC
.	.	TRBV20-1	TRBJ2-5	CSASPPLYQETQYF	TGCAGTGCTAGTCCCCCCCTGTACCAAGAGACCCAGTACTTC
.	TRBD1	TRBV30	TRBJ1-6	CACTTGGGSPLHF	TGTGCCTGTACGACAGGGGGAGGCTCACCCCTCCACTTT
.	.	TRBV30	TRBJ2-3	CAWSVEGGTDTQYF	TGTGCCTGGAGTGTAGAAGGGGGCACAGATACGCAGTATTTT
.	TRBD1	TRBV14	TRBJ2-7	CASSQDLDRDYEQYF	TGTGCCAGCAGCCAAGATCTGGACAGGGACTACGAGCAGTACTTC
.	.	TRBV18	TRBJ1-6	CASSRAGDSPLHF	TGTGCCAGCTCACGGGCAGGGGATTCACCCCTCCACTTT
once	.	TRBV3-1/TRBV3-2	TRBJ2-7	CASSPPNREWTYEQYF	TGTGCCAGCAGCCCGCCAAACAGGGAATGGACCTACGAGCAGTACTTC
.	.	TRBV6-4	TRBJ2-1	CASSSGYYNEQFF	TGTGCCAGCAGTTCAGGGTACTACAATGAGCAGTTCTTC
.	TRBD1	TRBV3-1/TRBV3-2	TRBJ1-1	CASSPGRGPSTEAFF	TGTGCCAGCAGCCCCGGGAGGGGGCCGTCCACTGAAGCTTTCTTT
.	TRBD1	TRBV18	TRBJ1-2	CASLTLERQGEAGYTF	TGTGCCAGCCTCACCCTCGAACGACAGGGAGAGGCTGGCTACACCTTC
.	TRBD1	TRBV5-1	TRBJ1-2	CASSLGQGNGYTF	TGCGCCAGCAGCTTGGGACAGGGGAATGGCTACACCTTC
few	TRBD1	TRBV29-1	TRBJ1-1	CSVDPRDRFVSEAFF	TGCAGCGTTGATCCCCGGGACAGGTTTGTCAGTGAAGCTTTCTTT
.	TRBD2	TRBV5-4	TRBJ2-5	CASSQPRGGFGETQYF	TGTGCCAGCAGCCAACCCCGGGGGGGGTTTGGGGAGACCCAGTACTTC
.	.	TRBV18	TRBJ1-1	CASSPRRGMGTEAFF	TGTGCCAGCTCACCTAGACGGGGGATGGGCACTGAAGCTTTCTTT
.	TRBD1	TRBV20-1	TRBJ1-1	CSAYRGTEAFF	TGCAGTGCTTACAGGGGCACTGAAGCTTTCTTT
.	.	TRBV28	TRBJ1-1	CAVRGSTRAGAFF	TGTGCCGTCCGGGGAAGTACAAGGGCCGGCGCTTTCTTT
.	TRBD1	TRBV29-1	TRBJ2-6	CSVGGDRDLSTGANVLTF	TGCAGCGTGGGAGGGGACAGGGATCTTAGCACTGGGGCCAACGTCCTGACTTTC
few	.	TRBV18	TRBJ1-4	CASSRAGARNEKLFF	TGTGCCAGCTCACGGGCAGGGGCTCGTAATGAAAAACTGTTTTTT
.	TRBD2	TRBV11-3	TRBJ2-3	CASSAGGDPTDTQYF	TGTGCCAGCAGCGCTGGGGGGGATCCCACAGATACGCAGTATTTT
.	TRBD1	TRBV18	TRBJ1-1	CASSAPHRGLNTEAFF	TGTGCCAGCTCAGCCCCTCACAGGGGGCTCAACACTGAAGCTTTCTTT
.	.	TRBV6-5	TRBJ1-2	CASSYSYRAGGYGYTF	TGTGCCAGCAGTTACTCCTACCGGGCCGGGGGCTATGGCTACACCTTC